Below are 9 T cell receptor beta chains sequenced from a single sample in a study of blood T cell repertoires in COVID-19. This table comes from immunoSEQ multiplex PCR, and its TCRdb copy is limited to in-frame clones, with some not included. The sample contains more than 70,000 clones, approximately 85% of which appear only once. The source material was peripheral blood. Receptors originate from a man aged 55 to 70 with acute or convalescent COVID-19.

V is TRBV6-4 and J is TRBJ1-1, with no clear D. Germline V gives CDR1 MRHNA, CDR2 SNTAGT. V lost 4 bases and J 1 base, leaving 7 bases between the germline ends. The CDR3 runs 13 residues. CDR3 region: CASSVQPNTEAFF. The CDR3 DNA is TGTGCCAGCAGTGTACAGCCGAACACTGAAGCTTTCTTT.

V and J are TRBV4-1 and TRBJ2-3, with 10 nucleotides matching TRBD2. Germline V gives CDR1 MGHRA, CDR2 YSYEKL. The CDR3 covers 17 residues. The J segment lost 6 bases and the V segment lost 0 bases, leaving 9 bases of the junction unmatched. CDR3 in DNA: TGCGCCAGCAGCCAAGATGCGCTAGCGGGAGTAAGGGATACGCAGTATTTT. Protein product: CASSQDALAGVRDTQYF.

CDR3: CASSLPGSPLHF. The CDR3 coding sequence is TGTGCCAGCAGCTTACCGGGTTCACCCCTCCACTTT. This chain joins TRBV7-3 and TRBJ1-6; D gene unclear. Germline CDR1 and CDR2: SGHTA and FQGTGA. CDR3 length: 12 amino acids. The V gene lost 2 bases and the J gene lost 9 bases, with 5 bases spanning the gap.

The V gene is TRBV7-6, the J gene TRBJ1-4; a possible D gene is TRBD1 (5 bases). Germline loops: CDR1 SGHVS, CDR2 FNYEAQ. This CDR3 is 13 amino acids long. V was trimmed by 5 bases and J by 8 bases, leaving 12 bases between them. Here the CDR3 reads CASSRGPTEKLFF. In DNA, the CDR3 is TGTGCCAGCAGCAGGGGCCCGACGGAAAAACTGTTTTTT.

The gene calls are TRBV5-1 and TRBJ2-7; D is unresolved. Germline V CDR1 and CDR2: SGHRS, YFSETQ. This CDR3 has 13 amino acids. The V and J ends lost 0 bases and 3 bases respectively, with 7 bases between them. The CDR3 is CASSLEHHYEQYF. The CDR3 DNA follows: TGCGCCAGCAGCTTGGAGCATCACTACGAGCAGTACTTC.

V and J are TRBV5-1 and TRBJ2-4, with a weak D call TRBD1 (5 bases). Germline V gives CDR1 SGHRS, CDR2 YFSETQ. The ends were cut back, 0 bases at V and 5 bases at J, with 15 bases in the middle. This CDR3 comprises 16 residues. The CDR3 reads CASSLGGGASQNIQYF. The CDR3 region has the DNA TGCGCCAGCAGCTTGGGTGGTGGGGCGAGCCAAAACATTCAGTACTTC.

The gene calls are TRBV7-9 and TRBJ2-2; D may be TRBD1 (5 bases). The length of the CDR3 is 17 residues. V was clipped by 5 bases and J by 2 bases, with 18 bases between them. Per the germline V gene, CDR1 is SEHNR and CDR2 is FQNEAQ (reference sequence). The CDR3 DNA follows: TGTGCCAGCAGCCAGTGGGGTAGGGGCCCCAACACCGGGGAGCTGTTTTTT. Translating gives CASSQWGRGPNTGELFF.

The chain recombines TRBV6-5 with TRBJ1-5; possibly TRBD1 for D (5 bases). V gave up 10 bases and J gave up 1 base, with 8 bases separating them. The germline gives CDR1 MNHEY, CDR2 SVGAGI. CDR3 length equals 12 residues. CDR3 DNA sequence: TGTGCCACTGGGGGGAGCAATCAGCCCCAGCATTTT. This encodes CATGGSNQPQHF.

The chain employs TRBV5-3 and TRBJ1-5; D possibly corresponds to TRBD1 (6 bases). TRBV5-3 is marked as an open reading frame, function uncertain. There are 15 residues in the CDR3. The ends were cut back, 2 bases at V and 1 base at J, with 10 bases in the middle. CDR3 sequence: CARSFRGSSNQPQHF. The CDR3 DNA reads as TGTGCCAGAAGCTTCAGGGGTTCAAGCAATCAGCCCCAGCATTTT.